This T cell receptor (beta chain) was identified in a study of T cell repertoires in cytomegalovirus infection. TCRdb re-called the reads through MiXCR, storing one row per CDR3 protein. Of about 69,000 distinct CDR3 sequences in the sample, approximately 30% were seen once. The table lists this clonotype with many counts. Its antigen is currently unknown. The CDR3 has 11 amino acids. Trimming removed 7 bases at V and 8 bases at J, with 9 bases between. The clonotype was recovered from a human donor in good health (CMV status not recorded). Some clones in this sample may be carry-over from other donors' samples. The chain recombines TRBV12-3 or TRBV12-4 with TRBJ2-1; D unresolved. The source material was CD8+ T cells from cultured PBMCs, sampled from culture after CMV antigen stimulation. The CDR3 DNA reads as TGTGCCAGCACCCCAGGCGATGAGCAGTTCTTC. Translated, it gives CASTPGDEQFF.